The 7 T cell receptor beta chains presented below share a single source sample, sequenced in a study of monozygotic twins with inflammatory bowel disease. Following a re-call of the 5' RACE reads, TCRdb has one entry per CDR3 protein and lacks DNA. Its table records roughly 330,000 distinct CDR3 sequences. Material for sequencing was blood. The origin of the receptors is a human donor with ulcerative colitis or Crohn's disease, or a healthy co-twin of an affected twin (not recorded which).

The rearrangement links TRBV14 to TRBJ2-1; TCRdb proposes TRBD1, but this gene call is untestable without DNA. Germline V CDR1 and CDR2: SGHDN, FVKESK. This CDR3 contains 16 residues. The CDR3 loop is CASSARRDLSGNEQFF.

The gene calls are TRBV7-2 and TRBJ2-1; TCRdb names TRBD1, which stays unverified in the absence of DNA. This CDR3 region has 16 residues. Germline loops: CDR1 SGHTA, CDR2 FQGNSA. The chain's CDR3 is CASTRRERLSYNEQFF.

The chain combines TRBV30 with TRBJ2-7; as DNA is missing, the TRBD1 call by TCRdb cannot be tested. CDR3 length equals 15 residues. Germline CDR1 and CDR2: GTSNPN and SVGIG (reference sequence). This CDR3 is CAWSPVAKSSYEQYF.

The V call is TRBV19, the J call TRBJ2-3; no DNA is available, so the TRBD2 call from TCRdb remains unchecked. The CDR3 contains 16 residues. Germline values: CDR1 LNHDA, CDR2 SQIVND (reference sequence). CDR3 region: CASSDPGGRAPDTQYF.

J is TRBJ2-1 and V is TRBV20-1; TCRdb's D call of TRBD2 is untestable without DNA. Germline lookup yields CDR1 DFQATT and CDR2 SNEGSKA (reference sequence). CDR3 size: 17 residues. CDR3 residues: CSARGVAGGLTYNEQFF.

The rearrangement links TRBV12-3 or TRBV12-4 to TRBJ2-3. The CDR3 extends over 12 amino acids. This CDR3 is CASSSGTDTQYF.

The chain employs TRBV11-2 and TRBJ2-5; without DNA, the TCRdb call of TRBD1 cannot be checked. Germline CDR1 SGHAT, CDR2 FQNNGV. This CDR3 contains 16 residues. CDR3 in amino acids: CASSLGAGFARETQYF.